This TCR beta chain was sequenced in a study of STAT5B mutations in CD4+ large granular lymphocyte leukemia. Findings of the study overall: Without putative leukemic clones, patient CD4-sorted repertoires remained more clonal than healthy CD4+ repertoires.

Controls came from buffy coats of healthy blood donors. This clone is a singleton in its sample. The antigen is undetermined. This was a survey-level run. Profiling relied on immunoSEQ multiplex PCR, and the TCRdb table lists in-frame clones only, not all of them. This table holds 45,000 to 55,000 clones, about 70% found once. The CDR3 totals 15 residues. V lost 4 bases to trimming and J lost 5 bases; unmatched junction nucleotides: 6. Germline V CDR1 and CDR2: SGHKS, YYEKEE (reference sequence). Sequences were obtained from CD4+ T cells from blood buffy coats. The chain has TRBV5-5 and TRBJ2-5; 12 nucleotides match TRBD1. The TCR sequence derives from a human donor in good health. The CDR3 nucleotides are TGTGCCAGCAGCCCCGGGACAGGGGGCTTTGAGACCCAGTACTTC. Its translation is CASSPGTGGFETQYF.